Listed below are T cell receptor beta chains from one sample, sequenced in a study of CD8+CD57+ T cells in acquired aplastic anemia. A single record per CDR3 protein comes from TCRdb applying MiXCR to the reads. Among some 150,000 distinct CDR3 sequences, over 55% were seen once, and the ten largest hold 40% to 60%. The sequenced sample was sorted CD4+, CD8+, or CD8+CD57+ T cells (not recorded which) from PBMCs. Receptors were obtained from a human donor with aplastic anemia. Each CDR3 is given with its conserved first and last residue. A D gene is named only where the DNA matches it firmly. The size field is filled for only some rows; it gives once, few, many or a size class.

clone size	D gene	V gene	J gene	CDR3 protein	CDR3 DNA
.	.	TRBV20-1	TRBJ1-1	CSARDSGGTEAFF	TGCAGTGCTAGAGATAGTGGGGGAACTGAAGCTTTCTTT
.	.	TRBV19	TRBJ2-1	CATRTGENEQFF	TGTGCCACTAGAACCGGCGAGAATGAGCAGTTCTTC
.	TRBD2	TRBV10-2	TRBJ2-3	CASSREGPFDTQYF	TGCGCCAGCAGTCGGGAGGGGCCTTTCGATACGCAGTATTTT
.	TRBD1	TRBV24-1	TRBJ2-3	CATSDSRDRTDTQYF	TGTGCCACCAGTGATTCCCGGGACAGAACAGATACGCAGTATTTT
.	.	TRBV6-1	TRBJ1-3	CASRGGVSGNTIYF	TGTGCCAGCCGGGGAGGGGTCTCTGGAAACACCATATATTTT
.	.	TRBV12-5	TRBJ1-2	CASGLVVGGYTF	TGTGCTAGTGGTTTGGTAGTTGGGGGCTACACCTTC
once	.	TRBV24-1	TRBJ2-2	CATSDPVRGRGGELLF	TGTGCCACCAGTGACCCTGTCAGGGGACGTGGCGGGGAGCTGCTTTTT
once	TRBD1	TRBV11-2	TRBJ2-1	CASSTHRGPVSEQFF	TGTGCCAGCAGCACCCACAGGGGTCCGGTAAGTGAGCAGTTCTTC
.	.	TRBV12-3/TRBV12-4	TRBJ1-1	CASSPRLTEAFF	TGTGCCAGCAGCCCCCGATTGACTGAAGCTTTCTTT
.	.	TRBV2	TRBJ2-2	CASSELNQGRSSTGELFF	TGTGCCAGCAGTGAACTCAACCAGGGACGGTCGAGCACCGGGGAGCTGTTTTTT
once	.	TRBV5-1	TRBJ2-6	CASSLWVSGANVLTF	TGCGCCAGCAGCCTGTGGGTCTCTGGGGCCAACGTCCTGACTTTC
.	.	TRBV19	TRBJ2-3	CASSIGGTRGTDTQYF	TGTGCCAGTAGTATAGGAGGGACTCGAGGCACAGATACGCAGTATTTT
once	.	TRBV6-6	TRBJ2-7	CASSYSGQGSSYEQYF	TGTGCCAGCAGTTACTCGGGCCAGGGTTCCTCCTACGAGCAGTACTTC
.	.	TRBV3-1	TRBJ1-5	CASSPGVPSNQPQHF	TGTGCCAGCAGCCCCGGCGTACCTAGCAATCAGCCCCAGCATTTT
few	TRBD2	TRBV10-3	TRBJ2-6	CAISELGGSGANVLTF	TGTGCCATCAGTGAGCTGGGGGGGTCTGGGGCCAACGTCCTGACTTTC